These T cell receptor beta chains were read from a single sample in a study of blood T cell repertoires in COVID-19. The repertoire was sequenced with immunoSEQ multiplex PCR; TCRdb's copy has only in-frame clones and lacks some. The data hold 150,000 to 200,000 clones, with roughly 80% observed a single time. Source material: peripheral blood. All receptors come from a man aged 55 to 70 with active or convalescent COVID-19. The CDR3 runs from the conserved cysteine through the conserved F or W. Fields, in order: J gene, V gene, D gene, clone size, CDR3 protein, CDR3 DNA. A D gene is named only where the DNA matches it firmly. Size values are once, few and many counts, or a class for expanded clones, and some rows have none.

>TRBJ2-2|TRBV3-1/TRBV3-2|.|.
CASSHADTGELFF
TGTGCCAGCAGCCACGCGGACACCGGGGAGCTGTTTTTT
>TRBJ1-2|TRBV7-2|TRBD1|.
CASSPTGDRGYTF
TGTGCCAGCAGCCCGACAGGGGACAGGGGCTACACCTTC
>TRBJ2-7|TRBV28|TRBD2|.
CASTGTSGRASTEQYF
TGTGCCAGCACCGGGACTAGCGGGAGGGCCTCTACCGAGCAGTACTTC
>TRBJ2-7|TRBV20-1|.|few
CGSIWEQYF
TGCGGGAGCATATGGGAGCAGTACTTC
>TRBJ2-6|TRBV2|.|few
CASSWENGQSGANVLTF
TGTGCCAGCAGTTGGGAAAACGGACAATCTGGGGCCAACGTCCTGACTTTC
>TRBJ2-1|TRBV11-1|.|.
CASSPTSVEQFF
TGTGCCAGCAGCCCAACTAGTGTTGAGCAGTTCTTC
>TRBJ1-4|TRBV5-3|TRBD1|once
CARSLAGGTGQRLREKLFF
TGTGCCAGAAGCTTGGCGGGTGGGACAGGGCAGCGTCTAAGGGAAAAACTGTTTTTT
>TRBJ2-3|TRBV7-2|TRBD2|.
CASSLTSGSRDTQYF
TGTGCCAGCAGCCTAACTAGCGGGAGTCGGGATACGCAGTATTTT
>TRBJ2-7|TRBV10-3|TRBD2|.
CAISDPGLADFSYEQYF
TGTGCCATCAGTGACCCGGGACTAGCGGATTTCTCCTACGAGCAGTACTTC
>TRBJ2-7|TRBV5-1|TRBD2|few
CASRLGLGSYEQYF
TGCGCCAGCAGGTTGGGACTAGGCTCCTACGAGCAGTACTTC
>TRBJ1-5|TRBV12-3/TRBV12-4|TRBD1|.
CASRRTGNQPQHF
TGTGCCAGCCGGAGGACAGGGAATCAGCCCCAGCATTTT
>TRBJ2-7|TRBV19|.|.
CASSGGPGAYEQYF
TGTGCCAGTAGTGGGGGTCCGGGGGCCTACGAGCAGTACTTC
>TRBJ1-1|TRBV5-6|.|once
CASSLRVMNTEAFF
TGTGCCAGCAGCTTGCGGGTTATGAACACTGAAGCTTTCTTT
>TRBJ1-4|TRBV27|.|.
CASSGRGWMVNEKLFF
TGTGCCAGCAGCGGACGGGGGTGGATGGTCAATGAAAAACTGTTTTTT
>TRBJ1-1|TRBV29-1|.|.
CSVAAVVNTEAFF
TGCAGCGTTGCGGCGGTAGTGAACACTGAAGCTTTCTTT
>TRBJ1-1|TRBV6-4|.|.
CASSDGPRAFF
TGTGCCAGCAGTGACGGGCCAAGGGCTTTCTTT
>TRBJ1-6|TRBV30|.|.
CAWRPRQCLESLLHF
TGTGCCTGGAGGCCTCGACAGTGTTTAGAATCGCTCCTCCACTTT
>TRBJ1-2|TRBV6-4|TRBD1|.
CASRAGQGANYGYTF
TGTGCCAGCAGGGCGGGACAGGGGGCAAACTATGGCTACACCTTC
>TRBJ2-7|TRBV3-1/TRBV3-2|TRBD2|.
CASSRTSAYEQYF
TGTGCCAGCAGCCGGACTAGCGCGTACGAGCAGTACTTC
>TRBJ2-7|TRBV5-1|TRBD2|.
CASSLNTWEGHEQYF
TGCGCCAGCAGCTTGAACACCTGGGAGGGCCACGAGCAGTACTTC
>TRBJ1-2|TRBV6-5|.|.
CASISIAGSPYGYTF
TGTGCCAGCATATCAATTGCAGGGTCCCCGTATGGCTACACCTTC
>TRBJ2-7|TRBV11-1|TRBD1|.
CASSPGQGVSYEQYF
TGTGCCAGCAGCCCCGGACAGGGGGTCTCCTACGAGCAGTACTTC
>TRBJ2-3|TRBV7-3|TRBD2|.
CASSPGLGADTQYF
TGTGCCAGCAGCCCCGGACTAGGCGCAGATACGCAGTATTTT
>TRBJ2-1|TRBV27|TRBD2|.
CASSLDWAGGFYNEQFF
TGTGCCAGCAGCCTTGATTGGGCGGGAGGTTTCTACAATGAGCAGTTCTTC
>TRBJ1-2|TRBV28|TRBD1|.
CASSLTGGIYGYTF
TGTGCCAGCAGTTTAACAGGGGGCATCTATGGCTACACCTTC
>TRBJ2-1|TRBV19|.|once
CASIDGYNEQFF
TGTGCCAGTATAGACGGGTACAATGAGCAGTTCTTC
>TRBJ2-7|TRBV12-3/TRBV12-4|.|.
CASSLEQTYEQYF
TGTGCCAGCAGTTTAGAACAGACCTACGAGCAGTACTTC
>TRBJ2-1|TRBV7-6|TRBD2|.
CASSVTSGINEQFF
TGTGCCAGCAGCGTTACTAGCGGGATCAATGAGCAGTTCTTC
>TRBJ2-6|TRBV4-2|TRBD1|.
CASSQPGPGQSTSGANVLTF
TGTGCCAGCAGCCAACCAGGACCGGGACAGAGTACCTCTGGGGCCAACGTCCTGACTTTC
>TRBJ2-1|TRBV5-1|TRBD2|once
CASRRTSGRDYNEQFF
TGCGCCAGCAGGCGGACTAGCGGGAGGGATTACAATGAGCAGTTCTTC
>TRBJ1-1|TRBV9|.|many
CASSPVGVSPKAFF
TGTGCCAGCAGCCCCGTCGGGGTCAGCCCGAAAGCTTTCTTT
>TRBJ2-5|TRBV7-2|.|few
CASSLTFGETQYF
.
>TRBJ1-4|TRBV5-4|.|.
CASSLGGHNEKLFF
TGTGCCAGCAGCTTGGGAGGACACAATGAAAAACTGTTTTTT
>TRBJ2-7|TRBV10-1|TRBD2|.
CASRGLATDEQYF
TGCGCCAGCAGAGGACTAGCGACGGACGAGCAGTACTTC
>TRBJ2-5|TRBV28|TRBD1|.
CASSPRTGWETQYF
TGTGCCAGCAGTCCGAGGACAGGGTGGGAGACCCAGTACTTC
>TRBJ2-5|TRBV7-2|.|.
CASSDALFGETQYF
TGTGCCAGCAGCGATGCCCTCTTCGGAGAGACCCAGTACTTC
>TRBJ2-3|TRBV7-9|.|.
CASNSQGTSTDTQYF
TGTGCCAGCAACTCACAGGGGACTAGCACAGATACGCAGTATTTT
>TRBJ2-1|TRBV6-1|.|.
CASSERTGDYNEQFF
TGTGCCAGCAGTGAGCGGACGGGAGACTACAATGAGCAGTTCTTC
>TRBJ1-1|TRBV15|.|few
CATSRDSEAFF
TGTGCCACCAGCAGAGACAGTGAAGCTTTCTTT
>TRBJ2-7|TRBV5-1|TRBD2|once
CASSLGGRASNEQYF
TGCGCCAGCAGCTTAGGCGGGAGGGCCAGTAACGAGCAGTACTTC
>TRBJ2-7|TRBV9|TRBD2|.
CASSVTGGRGDEQYF
TGTGCCAGCAGCGTCACTGGCGGGAGGGGTGACGAGCAGTACTTC
>TRBJ2-1|TRBV7-9|TRBD2|once
CASSLRGPGTSRQFF
TGTGCCAGCAGCTTGCGGGGACCCGGGACTAGCAGGCAGTTCTTC
>TRBJ2-7|TRBV7-9|TRBD2|.
CASSQGTSGHEQYF
TGTGCCAGCAGCCAAGGGACTAGCGGGCACGAGCAGTACTTC
>TRBJ2-5|TRBV3-1/TRBV3-2|TRBD2|.
CASSQERTSGGGETQYF
TGTGCCAGCAGCCAAGAAAGAACTAGCGGGGGAGGGGAGACCCAGTACTTC
>TRBJ1-1|TRBV9|.|.
CASSVTELNTEAFF
TGTGCCAGCAGCGTGACAGAATTGAACACTGAAGCTTTCTTT
>TRBJ1-2|TRBV28|.|.
CASSLGGGLERYTF
TGTGCCAGCAGTTTGGGGGGAGGTTTAGAACGCTACACCTTC
>TRBJ1-2|TRBV2|.|.
CASSETGLGGYTF
TGTGCCAGCAGCGAAACAGGGTTGGGTGGCTACACCTTC
>TRBJ2-7|TRBV5-5|TRBD2|.
CASSPQDSVRRDYLWREQYF
TGTGCCAGCAGCCCCCAAGACAGCGTCCGCCGGGACTATCTTTGGAGGGAGCAGTACTTC
>TRBJ2-5|TRBV7-9|.|.
CASSVRDNQETQYF
TGTGCCAGCAGCGTCCGGGACAACCAAGAGACCCAGTACTTC